Reported below is one T cell receptor (beta chain). CDR1 and CDR2 (germline): SGHVS, FQNEAQ. Trimming removed 1 base at V and 2 bases at J, with 12 bases between. This CDR3 region has 15 residues. Per the study methods: Between 23,224 and 690,600 TCRs appeared in each sample, and the median stood at 95,638. TCRdb used MiXCR to reprocess the RACE reads, holding one entry per CDR3 protein. None of the V and J calls come from the authors' own analysis; TCRdb made them. The table shows about 120,000 distinct CDR3 sequences, with around 11% occurring only once. Time point specified: patch test 3, about 24 weeks after DPC sensitization. This sample's treatment: therapeutic diphenylcyclopropenone sensitization with weekly scalp DPC. The data are from a study of human T cells and chemical hapten exposure. Study summary: Per-sample TCR yield variation was attributed mainly to small pooled library volume differences.

Sequences were derived from whole blood, sampled in connection with sensitization to the hapten diphenylcyclopropenone (DPC). The chain couples TRBV7-8 to TRBJ2-7; D possibly corresponds to TRBD1 (5 bases). This receptor was obtained from a woman in her fifties or sixties with alopecia areata. Some clones in this sample may be carry-over from other donors' samples. The CDR3 reads CASSLVWTRAYEQYF. The CDR3 DNA reads as TGTGCCAGCAGCTTAGTCTGGACACGAGCCTACGAGCAGTACTTC.